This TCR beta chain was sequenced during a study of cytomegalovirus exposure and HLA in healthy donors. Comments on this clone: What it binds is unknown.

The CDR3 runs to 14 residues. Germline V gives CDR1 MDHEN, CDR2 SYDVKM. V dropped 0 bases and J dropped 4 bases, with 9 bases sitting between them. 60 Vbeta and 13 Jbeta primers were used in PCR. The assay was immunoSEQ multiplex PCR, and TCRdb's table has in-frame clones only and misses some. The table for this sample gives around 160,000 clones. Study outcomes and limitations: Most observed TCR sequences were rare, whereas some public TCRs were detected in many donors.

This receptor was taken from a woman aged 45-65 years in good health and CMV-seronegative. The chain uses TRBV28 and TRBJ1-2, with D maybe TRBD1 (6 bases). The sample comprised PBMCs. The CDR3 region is CASSLWQGRYGYTF. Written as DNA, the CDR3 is TGTGCCAGCAGTTTATGGCAGGGGCGCTATGGCTACACCTTC.